The rows below give T cell receptor beta chains drawn from one sample of a study of blood T cells in healthy people across ages. MiXCR, applied by TCRdb to the 5' RACE reads, yields one record per CDR3 protein. The data show approximately 800,000 distinct CDR3 sequences, with approximately 35% seen just once and 13% held by the top ten. The specimen was blood. These receptors were obtained from a man between 18 and 29 years old in good health. CDR3s include the opening cysteine and the closing phenylalanine or tryptophan. D genes are given only for firm matches. Not all rows give a size; the values are once, few, many and, for expanded clones, a class.

NA	TRBJ2-7	NA	TRBV24-1	CVTSDSLPGECTYEQYF	TGTGTCACCAGTGATTCCCTCCCCGGGGAGTGTACATACGAGCAGTACTTC
NA	TRBJ2-1	TRBD2	TRBV5-1	CASSLNSGGSPFYNEQFF	TGCGCCAGCAGCTTAAATAGCGGGGGGTCCCCCTTTTACAACGAGCAGTTCTTC
NA	TRBJ1-6	TRBD1	TRBV5-1	CASSLDGGGAYNSPLHF	TGCGCCAGCAGCTTGGACGGAGGGGGCGCCTATAATTCACCCCTCCACTTT
NA	TRBJ2-5	NA	TRBV15	CATSRDRGPHNEQYF	TGTGCCACCAGCAGAGATCGAGGGCCCCACAATGAGCAGTACTTC
few	TRBJ2-1	NA	TRBV15	CATSREKGTWEQFF	TGTGCCACCAGCAGAGAGAAGGGGACGTGGGAGCAGTTCTTC
many	TRBJ1-4	NA	TRBV20-1	CSARVGGEKLFF	TGCAGTGCTAGAGTGGGTGGCGAAAAACTGTTTTTT
NA	TRBJ1-1	NA	TRBV27	CASSLLTGVAEAFF	TGTGCCAGCAGTTTATTAACAGGCGTGGCTGAAGCTTTCTTT
many	TRBJ1-2	TRBD1	TRBV20-1	CSARDTRGDYGYTF	TGCAGTGCTAGAGATACCAGGGGGGACTATGGCTACACCTTC
NA	TRBJ2-1	NA	TRBV29-1	CSVEDPGTPQFF	TGCAGCGTTGAAGATCCGGGCACCCCCCAGTTCTTC
few	TRBJ2-5	TRBD1	TRBV20-1	CSAPRGFDEQYF	TGCAGTGCTCCCAGGGGGTTCGATGAGCAGTACTTC
few	TRBJ1-2	NA	TRBV10-3	CAISDYPDAGYTF	TGTGCCATCAGTGATTATCCGGACGCCGGCTACACCTTC
few	TRBJ1-2	NA	TRBV10-3	CAINLRDKDWDGYTF	TGTGCCATCAATTTACGGGATAAGGATTGGGATGGCTACACCTTC
many	TRBJ2-3	NA	TRBV12-3/TRBV12-4	CASSWGDTQYF	TGTGCCAGCAGTTGGGGCGATACGCAGTATTTT
NA	TRBJ2-1	TRBD1	TRBV5-1	CASSGDGTGSNEQFF	TGCGCCAGCAGCGGCGATGGGACAGGGTCTAATGAGCAGTTCTTC
few	TRBJ2-5	NA	TRBV25-1	CASSEVGGRLETQYF	TGTGCCAGCAGTGAGGTCGGGGGGCGTCTGGAGACCCAGTACTTC
NA	TRBJ1-6	TRBD1	TRBV20-1	CSARSGGDFNSPLHF	TGCAGTGCTAGATCAGGGGGGGACTTCAATTCACCCCTCCACTTT
few	TRBJ2-3	TRBD1	TRBV6-2/TRBV6-3	CASSYSSRTGGSYTQYF	TGTGCCAGCAGTTACTCGTCGCGGACAGGGGGCTCATATACGCAGTATTTT
few	TRBJ1-5	TRBD1	TRBV5-6	CASSSTGYGQPQHF	TGTGCCAGCAGCTCGACAGGGTACGGTCAGCCCCAGCATTTT
NA	TRBJ2-6	TRBD1	TRBV28	CASRDRYGANVLTF	TGTGCCAGCAGGGACAGGTATGGGGCCAACGTCCTGACTTTC
many	TRBJ2-7	NA	TRBV6-4	CAVSEQYF	TGTGCCGTCAGCGAGCAGTACTTC
NA	TRBJ1-2	NA	TRBV7-9	CASSLEATAYGYTF	TGTGCCAGCAGCTTAGAGGCGACGGCCTATGGCTACACCTTC
few	TRBJ2-7	NA	TRBV7-6	CASSLEAALTYEQYF	TGTGCCAGCAGCTTAGAGGCAGCCCTAACCTACGAGCAGTACTTC
NA	TRBJ2-3	TRBD2	TRBV7-9	CASSDGLAGGDTQYF	TGTGCCAGCAGCGACGGACTAGCGGGCGGTGATACGCAGTATTTT
many	TRBJ2-1	NA	TRBV29-1	CSVVVRSSYNEQFF	TGCAGCGTTGTTGTTAGGAGCTCCTACAATGAGCAGTTCTTC
few	TRBJ2-2	NA	TRBV5-1	CASSRPGQNTGELFF	TGCGCCAGCAGTCGCCCGGGACAGAACACCGGGGAGCTGTTTTTT
many	TRBJ2-1	TRBD2	TRBV2	CAATSWAGVYNEQFF	TGTGCCGCAACCTCGTGGGCGGGGGTATACAATGAGCAGTTCTTC
few	TRBJ1-2	NA	TRBV12-3/TRBV12-4	CASSPSLQAYGYTF	TGTGCCAGCAGCCCAAGTCTGCAGGCTTATGGCTACACCTTC
many	TRBJ2-3	TRBD2	TRBV12-3/TRBV12-4	CASSLAANTDTQYF	TGTGCCAGCAGTCTAGCGGCCAACACAGATACGCAGTATTTT
NA	TRBJ2-2	NA	TRBV25-1	CASSESGITGELFF	TGTGCCAGCAGTGAATCAGGGATCACCGGGGAGCTGTTTTTT
NA	TRBJ2-7	TRBD1	TRBV6-1	CASSPLWDRGYEQYF	TGTGCCAGCAGCCCCCTCTGGGACAGGGGCTACGAGCAGTACTTC
NA	TRBJ1-5	NA	TRBV20-1	CSASFSGYSNQPQHF	TGCAGTGCTAGTTTCTCCGGCTATAGCAATCAGCCCCAGCATTTT
NA	TRBJ2-3	TRBD2	TRBV20-1	CSARDPSGGFIPTDTQYF	TGCAGTGCTAGAGATCCTAGCGGGGGGTTTATCCCCACAGATACGCAGTATTTT
NA	TRBJ2-5	TRBD2	TRBV15	CATSTGGMNEQYF	TGTGCCACCAGCACGGGAGGGATGAATGAGCAGTACTTC
many	TRBJ2-5	TRBD2	TRBV29-1	CSISGKLETQYF	TGCAGCATTAGCGGGAAGCTGGAGACCCAGTACTTC
NA	TRBJ2-7	NA	TRBV5-1	CASSPRGTGEYF	TGCGCCAGCAGCCCCCGAGGTACGGGAGAGTACTTC
few	TRBJ2-5	NA	TRBV7-2	CASSFGWAKETQYF	TGTGCCAGCAGTTTCGGGTGGGCAAAAGAGACCCAGTACTTC
NA	TRBJ2-5	NA	TRBV5-4	CASSSHLRGLQETQYF	TGTGCCAGCAGCTCCCACCTCAGGGGTCTCCAAGAGACCCAGTACTTC
few	TRBJ2-7	NA	TRBV6-6	CASHTGTQYF	TGTGCCAGCCACACCGGGACTCAGTACTTC
NA	TRBJ2-7	NA	TRBV7-2	CASSLGATSCEQYF	TGTGCCAGCAGCTTAGGTGCCACTTCCTGCGAGCAGTACTTC
few	TRBJ2-3	NA	TRBV7-2	CASSLDSGVGADTQYF	TGTGCCAGCAGCTTAGACTCAGGGGTTGGCGCAGATACGCAGTATTTT